This entry lists 22 T cell receptor beta chains sequenced from one sample in a study of TET2 disruption in CD19-targeted CAR T cells. The treatment is: autologous CTL019 cells: CD19 CAR with 4-1BB and CD3 zeta domains. The repertoire was sequenced with immunoSEQ multiplex PCR; TCRdb's copy has only in-frame clones and lacks some. The data show more than 25,000 clones, and the top ten clones hold approximately 2%. For these receptors, no antigen is known. This material consisted of CD8- CAR+ T cells sorted from cultured blood T cells, taken for CD19 CAR T cell therapy. Subset specified: CD8-negative CAR-positive T cells from the infusion product. These receptors all come from a man between 65 and 80 years old with chronic lymphocytic leukemia.

Details on this clone: The missing CDR3 end, 3 residues past where the read stops, is filled in from the germline J gene. The V gene is TRBV12-5, the J gene TRBJ2-5, with 12 bases that match TRBD1. CDR3 length: 16 residues. The junction had 9 bases not matched to a gene; V was cut back by 5 bases and J by 5 bases. Germline V gives CDR1 LGHNT, CDR2 FRNRAP. CDR3 protein: CASGRGGTGGGETQYF. The DNA read from the CDR3 is TGTGCTAGTGGTAGGGGGGGGACAGGGGGCGGTGAGACC.

As regards this clone: The CDR3 extends 3 residues past the end of the read, so its final part is completed from the germline J gene. The chain recombines TRBV29-1 with TRBJ2-4; D uncertain. Germline V gives CDR1 SQVTM, CDR2 ANQGSEA. CDR3 size: 14 residues. Partial CDR3 DNA: TGCAGCGTTGAAGACTACAGTCGCAGCTATGGT. Its protein product is CSVEDYSRSYG. The entire CDR3 sequence reads CSVEDYSRSYGQYF.

In regard to this clone: With the read ending 3 residues before the CDR3 end, the germline J gene is used to fill in that end. This chain joins TRBV19 and TRBJ1-5; TRBD1 matches 9 bases. The CDR3 loop spans 15 amino acids. Per germline, CDR1 LNHDA and CDR2 SQIVND (reference sequence). The ends lost 3 bases at V and 3 bases at J; junction bases unmatched: 3. CDR3 sequence: CASSIRTGANQPQHF. The sequenced part of the CDR3 DNA is TGTGCCAGTAGTATCCGGACAGGGGCCAATCAGCCC.

Concerning this clone: The observed sequence ends 3 residues before the CDR3 terminus, with the missing tail filled in from the germline J gene. This rearrangement joins TRBV6-2 or TRBV6-3 to TRBJ2-4; D is perhaps TRBD1 or TRBD2 (7 bases each). Germline V gene sequence: CDR1 MNHEY, CDR2 SVGEGT. The CDR3 runs 14 residues. The CDR3 loop reads CASSYWGAGQPQYF. CDR3 DNA, as far as it was read: TGTGCCAGCAGTTATTGGGGAGCGGGACAGCCT.

About this clone itself: The CDR3 end falls 3 residues outside the read, so it is completed with the germline J gene. The chain links TRBV2 to TRBJ1-6, with D possibly being TRBD1 (6 bases). Per germline, CDR1 SNHLY and CDR2 FYNNEI. V was shortened by 4 bases and J by 10 bases, with 8 bases between the two germline ends. This CDR3 is built from 12 residues. The sequenced part of the CDR3 DNA is TGTGCCAGCAGTGCCCAGGGGTCACCC. Translation gives CASSAQGSP. The full CDR3 protein is CASSAQGSPLHF.

Remarks on this clone: This sample also contains other DNA sequences that code for the same CDR3. The part of the CDR3 DNA that was read is TGTGCCAGCAGCTTGGACAGGGGTGGTGGT. Translated, it gives CASSLDRGGG. The full CDR3 sequence reads CASSLDRGGGYTF. The chain joins TRBV11-2 to TRBJ1-2; TRBD1 agrees at 9 bases. Sequencing ends 3 residues short of the CDR3 end; the germline J gene provides the rest. Looked up from germline, CDR1 is SGHAT and CDR2 is FQNNGV. The CDR3 has 13 amino acids.

Note on this clone: The read finishes 3 residues shy of the CDR3 end, and the germline J gene is used to complete it. The chain links TRBV18 to TRBJ2-4; 8 bases map to TRBD2. Germline-derived CDR1 and CDR2 are KGHSH and LQKENI. The CDR3 spans 14 residues. The part of the CDR3 DNA that was read is TGTGCCAGCTCACCTCCGACGGGGGGGTATGGT. Its protein is CASSPPTGGYG. The whole CDR3 protein is CASSPPTGGYGQYF.

In the case of this clone: The read stops 3 residues short of the end of the CDR3; the missing end is completed from the germline J gene. This sequence joins TRBV20-1 and TRBJ2-3, with 8 bases fitting TRBD1. The J segment lost 4 bases and the V segment lost 1 base, leaving 7 bases of the junction unmatched. This CDR3 has 15 residues. The germline CDR1 and CDR2 sequences are DFQATT and SNEGSKA (reference sequence). The CDR3 protein is CSARGTQGEADTQYF. CDR3 bases read: TGCAGTGCTAGAGGTACACAGGGGGAGGCAGATACG.

About this clone itself: The CDR3 end falls 3 residues outside the read, so it is completed with the germline J gene. J is TRBJ2-5 and V is TRBV2; 8 positions agree with TRBD1. CDR3 length: 15 residues. CDR1 and CDR2 from the germline V gene are SNHLY and FYNNEI. V dropped 7 bases and J dropped 5; count of bases not matched to a gene: 12. The part of the CDR3 DNA that was read is TGTGCCAGCACAGCTGAGGACAGGGAGTGGGAGACC. Its translation is CASTAEDREWET. The entire CDR3 protein reads CASTAEDREWETQYF.

Comments on this clone: The sequenced fragment ends 3 residues before the CDR3 boundary, so the rest is inferred from the germline J gene. This rearrangement joins TRBV20-1 to TRBJ1-4; 9 bases match TRBD1. J was trimmed by 8 bases and V by 5 bases; bases with no gene match: 9. The CDR3 is 14 residues long. CDR1 DFQATT and CDR2 SNEGSKA come from the germline V gene (reference sequence). CDR3 protein: CSASETGGVEKLFF. CDR3 DNA, as far as it was read: TGCAGTGCTTCCGAGACAGGGGGGGTAGAAAAA.

Details on this clone: With the read ending 3 residues before the CDR3 end, the germline J gene is used to fill in that end. The gene calls are TRBV5-1 and TRBJ2-5; maybe TRBD2 (7 bases). Trimming left V 0 bases short and J 5 bases short, with 20 bases between. CDR3 size: 17 residues. Germline values: CDR1 SGHRS, CDR2 YFSETQ. The covered CDR3 bases are TGCGCCAGCAGCTTGGGGGCCCTAACGGGGGGCCGGGAGACC. Protein product: CASSLGALTGGRET. The full CDR3 protein is CASSLGALTGGRETQYF. Drawing the rest from reference TRBV5-1 and TRBJ2-5, the complete variable domain is KAGVTQTPRYLIKTRGQQVTLSCSPISGHRSVSWYQQTPGQGLQFLFEYFSETQRNKGNFPGRFSGRQFSNSRSEMNVSTLELGDSALYLCASSLGALTGGRETQYFGPGTRLLVL.

Note on this clone: Read data end 3 residues before the CDR3 end; the end is taken from the germline J gene. The rearrangement links TRBV7-3 to TRBJ1-2; a possible D gene is TRBD1 (6 bases). Germline V lookup: CDR1 SGHTA, CDR2 FQGTGA. The CDR3 length is 13 residues. CDR3 bases read: TGTGCCAGCAGCTTTGGGCGGACAGATACC. Translation: CASSFGRTDT. The CDR3, in full, reads CASSFGRTDTYTF.

Comment on this clone: The junction differs from germline at one of its ends, possibly a read error. With the read ending 3 residues before the CDR3 end, the germline J gene is used to fill in that end. The sample has other DNA sequences that encode this CDR3 too. The chain combines TRBV5-1 with TRBJ1-2; D remains ambiguous. The CDR3 extends over 14 amino acids. Per germline, CDR1 SGHRS and CDR2 YFSETQ. CDR3 amino acids: CASSLAGNRYGYTF. CDR3 DNA, as far as it was read: TGCGCCAGCAGCTTGGCGGGGAATCGCTATGGT. The entire variable domain, with the rest obtained from reference TRBV5-1 and TRBJ1-2, is as follows: KAGVTQTPRYLIKTRGQQVTLSCSPISGHRSVSWYQQTPGQGLQFLFEYFSETQRNKGNFPGRFSGRQFSNSRSEMNVSTLELGDSALYLCASSLAGNRYGYTFGSGTRLTVV.

Remarks on this clone: Coverage ceases 3 residues before the CDR3 finishes, and the germline J gene fills in the end. This chain links TRBV27 with TRBJ2-4; 10 bases align to TRBD1. CDR3 size: 19 residues. Germline-derived CDR1 and CDR2 are MNHEY and SMNVEV (reference sequence). Incomplete CDR3 DNA: TGTGCCAGCAGTACCCGACAGGGGGCTGAGAGCGGGGGCCCTTTAAAT. Residues: CASSTRQGAESGGPLN. The full CDR3 protein is CASSTRQGAESGGPLNQYF.

Concerning this clone: The DNA ends 3 residues before the CDR3 does, and the rest of the CDR3 is filled in from the germline J gene. This chain links TRBV5-1 with TRBJ2-3, with 12 bases fitting TRBD1. Trimming cost V 4 bases and J 6 bases; bases outside gene matches: 6. The CDR3 has 15 residues. Per the germline V gene, CDR1 is SGHRS and CDR2 is YFSETQ. The DNA read from the CDR3 is TGCGCCAGCAGCATACGGGACAGGGGGCGGGATACG. Protein product: CASSIRDRGRDT. The entire CDR3 protein reads CASSIRDRGRDTQYF.

As to this clone: The observed sequence ends 3 residues before the CDR3 terminus, with the missing tail filled in from the germline J gene. The chain couples TRBV19 to TRBJ1-5, with 7 bases lining up with TRBD1. The germline V gene has CDR1 LNHDA and CDR2 SQIVND (reference sequence). The length of the CDR3 is 16 residues. Trimming at V came to 2 bases and at J to 2 bases, leaving 6 bases not matched to a gene. The sequenced CDR3 bases are TGTGCCAGTAGTATAACCCGACAGGGCGGCAATCAGCCC. Its translation is CASSITRQGGNQP. The full CDR3 is CASSITRQGGNQPQHF.

As to this clone: From the germline J gene comes the end of the CDR3, since the read stops 3 residues before it. The sample carries other DNA sequences with the same CDR3. The chain carries TRBV18 and TRBJ1-2, with 7 bases identical to TRBD1. The CDR3 sequence is 13 residues long. Germline V lookup: CDR1 KGHSH, CDR2 LQKENI. The CDR3: CASSPDREAGYTF. The sequenced part of the CDR3 DNA is TGTGCCAGCTCACCTGACAGGGAAGCCGGC.

Remarks on this clone: One end of the junction varies from germline; a read error may be responsible. Within the sample, other DNA sequences also encode this same CDR3. The chain's CDR3 is CASTPGQPQETAFF. The part of the CDR3 DNA that was read is TGTGCCAGCACACCGGGCCAGCCGCAAGAGACC. The chain links TRBV18 to TRBJ1-1; D gene uncertain. The missing CDR3 end, 3 residues past where the read stops, is filled in from the germline J gene. Germline V gene sequence: CDR1 KGHSH, CDR2 LQKENI. This CDR3 region has 14 residues.

CDR3 loop: CASSPIVQGRETQYF. The covered CDR3 bases are TGTGCCAGTAGTCCCATAGTACAGGGGAGAGAGACC. The chain joins TRBV19 to TRBJ2-5, with 7 bases that match TRBD1. The missing CDR3 end, 3 residues past where the read stops, is filled in from the germline J gene. With 5 bases clipped from V and 4 bases from J, the junction kept 10 bases outside the gene matches. The CDR3 consists of 15 residues. Germline CDR1 reads LNHDA; CDR2 reads SQIVND (reference sequence).

Notes on this clone: From the germline J gene comes the end of the CDR3, since the read stops 3 residues before it. V is TRBV19 and J is TRBJ1-4; D is uncertain. The CDR3 contains 15 residues. Germline lookup yields CDR1 LNHDA and CDR2 SQIVND (reference sequence). V dropped 6 bases and J dropped 0 bases, with 11 bases sitting between them. The CDR3 sequence is CASRTYSATNEKLFF. The DNA read from the CDR3 is TGTGCCAGTAGGACGTACAGTGCAACTAATGAAAAA.

Comment on this clone: The CDR3 end is not reached by the read, which stops 3 residues before it; the germline J gene fills it in. V is TRBV10-3 and J is TRBJ2-7, with TRBD2 matching over 14 bases. The CDR3 is made up of 14 amino acids. Per the germline V gene, CDR1 is ENHRY and CDR2 is SYGVKD. The ends lost 9 bases at V and 4 bases at J; junction bases unmatched: 5. The sequenced CDR3 bases are TGTGCCATTGGGACTAGCGGGGGAACTTACGAG. Translating it yields CAIGTSGGTYE. In full, the CDR3 is CAIGTSGGTYEQYF.

For this clone: The read ends 3 residues before the CDR3 terminus; that terminus is restored from the germline J gene. The V and J genes are TRBV10-3 and TRBJ2-5, with 11 bases identical to TRBD2. This CDR3 spans 15 amino acids. V trimming: 6 bases; J trimming: 4 bases; junction bases outside the gene matches: 7. Germline V CDR1 and CDR2: ENHRY, SYGVKD. Partial CDR3 DNA: TGTGCCATCAGAGATAGCGGGGGGGCAGGAGAGACC. Its protein is CAIRDSGGAGET. The complete CDR3 sequence is CAIRDSGGAGETQYF.